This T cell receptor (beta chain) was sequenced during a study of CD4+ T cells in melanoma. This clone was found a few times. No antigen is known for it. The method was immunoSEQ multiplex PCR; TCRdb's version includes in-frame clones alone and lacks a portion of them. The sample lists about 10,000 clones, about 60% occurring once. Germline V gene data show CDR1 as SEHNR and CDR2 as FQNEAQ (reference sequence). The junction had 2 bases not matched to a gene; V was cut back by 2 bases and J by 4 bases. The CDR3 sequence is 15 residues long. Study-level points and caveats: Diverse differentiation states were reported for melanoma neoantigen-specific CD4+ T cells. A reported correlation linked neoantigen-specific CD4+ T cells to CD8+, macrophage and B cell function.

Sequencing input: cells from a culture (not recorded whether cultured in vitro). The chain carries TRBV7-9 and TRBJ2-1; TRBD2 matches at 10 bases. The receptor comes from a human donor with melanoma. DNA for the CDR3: TGTGCCAGCAGCTTAATAGCGGGGGGATACAATGAGCAGTTCTTC. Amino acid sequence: CASSLIAGGYNEQFF. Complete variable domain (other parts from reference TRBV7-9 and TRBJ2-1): DTGVSQNPRHKITKRGQNVTFRCDPISEHNRLYWYRQTLGQGPEFLTYFQNEAQLEKSRLLSDRFSAERPKGSFSTLEIQRTEQGDSAMYLCASSLIAGGYNEQFFGPGTRLTVL.